This passage covers 4 T cell receptor beta chains from one sample sequenced in a study of blood T cell repertoires in COVID-19. The protocol was immunoSEQ multiplex PCR, while the TCRdb copy is restricted to in-frame clones and leaves out a portion. The sample holds about 230,000 clones, around 86% seen once. The sequenced sample consisted of peripheral blood. The source is a man aged 45-65 years with COVID-19, enrolled during active disease.

The chain is built from TRBV11-2 and TRBJ1-2; 7 bases are shared with TRBD1. The CDR3 runs 15 residues. Germline CDR1 is SGHAT and CDR2 is FQNNGV. The V segment lost 5 bases and the J segment 4 bases; nucleotides outside the gene matches: 10. The CDR3 nucleotides read TGTGCCAGCAGCGACGCTCCAGGGGGAGGCTATGGCTACACCTTC. This encodes CASSDAPGGGYGYTF.

This chain uses TRBV9 with TRBJ1-1; 7 nucleotides match TRBD1. The germline gives CDR1 SGDLS, CDR2 YYNGEE. This CDR3 contains 15 residues. J was trimmed by 4 bases and V by 0 bases; bases with no gene match: 6. This CDR3 is CASSVGGDSRTEAFF. In DNA, the CDR3 is TGTGCCAGCAGCGTAGGGGGGGACAGTCGCACTGAAGCTTTCTTT. Complete variable domain (other parts from reference TRBV9 and TRBJ1-1): DSGVTQTPKHLITATGQRVTLRCSPRSGDLSVYWYQQSLDQGLQFLIQYYNGEERAKGNILERFSAQQFPDLHSELNLSSLELGDSALYFCASSVGGDSRTEAFFGQGTRLTVV.

The V and J genes are TRBV21-1 and TRBJ2-6; the D call TRBD1 from the table was never checked on the DNA. TRBV21-1 is deemed a pseudogene. This CDR3 is 17 amino acids long. The CDR3 spells CASSKDTGTTGANVLTF. The CDR3, as DNA: TGTGCCAGCAGCAAAGATACAGGGACGACTGGGGCCAACGTCCTGACTTTC.

The CDR3 spells CASSSGLAGGPWATGELFF. Here the CDR3 DNA reads TGTGCCAGCAGCTCAGGACTAGCGGGAGGACCGTGGGCCACCGGGGAGCTGTTTTTT. The chain carries TRBV9 and TRBJ2-2; 14 bases fit TRBD2. The length of the CDR3 is 19 residues. CDR1 SGDLS and CDR2 YYNGEE come from the germline V gene. After removal of 4 bases from V and 4 bases from J, the junction contained 12 bases not matched to a gene.